Sequencing of this T cell receptor (beta chain) was carried out in a study of metastatic and nonmetastatic thyroid tumors. At the level of the study: Peripheral blood and tumor or nodule samples from malignant and benign thyroid patients were compared.

In this sample, this clone turned up many times. The antigen is unknown. Study outcomes and limitations: Significantly higher TCR beta diversity was reportedly seen in malignant thyroid tumors than benign nodules, in blood and tumor.

Thyroid surgery had not been preceded by any treatment in any patient. Original methodology: Variation in CDR3 across clinicopathological groups served as the basis for constructing a distant-metastasis classifier in papillary thyroid cancer. TCRdb reprocessed the PCR reads using MiXCR. TCRdb's processing, not the authors' own work, is the source of the V and J calls. The sample records about 11,000 clones, roughly an eighth being singletons. Trimming cost V 5 bases and J 0 bases, with 10 bases left between them. The CDR3 has 15 amino acids. The germline CDR1 and CDR2 sequences are KGHDR and SFDVKD. Sequencing was done on a sample of blood. The genes are TRBV24-1 and TRBJ2-4; D unclear. This sequence originates from a female donor with papillary thyroid cancer or a benign thyroid nodule (not recorded which). Some clones in this sample may be carry-over from other donors' samples. The CDR3: CATSGEGLAKNIQYF. The CDR3 DNA reads TGTGCCACCAGTGGGGAAGGGCTAGCCAAAAACATTCAGTACTTC.